The entry that follows covers one T cell receptor (beta chain) sequence. Its antigen remains unidentified. Other DNA variants within this sample encode the same CDR3. A split of CD4+ cells into CD45RA+ naive and CD45RA-negative memory subsets was performed. The source of the sample is a study of shared clonotypes between healthy human individuals. Study-wide results and caveats: Sharing of clonotypes among donors was expected to vary with sequencing depth. Represented diversity, genetic and exposure-history alike, was limited by few donors. Only blood was sampled, and tissue TCR repertoires likely differ from blood ones.

Produced via immunoSEQ multiplex PCR; TCRdb's table is partial and in-frame only. Among around 700,000 clones listed, 73% were seen once. Sequenced material: memory CD4+ T cells sorted from blood. Subset noted: CD45RA-negative fraction. This receptor was identified in a woman under 40 in good health.

The CDR3 nucleotides are TGTGCCAGCAGCGTTAACGATGAGCAGTTCTTC. Translating it yields CASSVNDEQFF. The chain recombines TRBV9 with TRBJ2-1, with D uncertain. The CDR3 loop spans 11 amino acids. Trimming removed 2 bases at V and 8 bases at J, with 5 bases between. CDR1 is SGDLS, CDR2 YYNGEE, per germline.